The source of this TCR beta chain is a study of cytomegalovirus exposure and HLA in healthy donors. Study overall: There were fewer than 500 genotyped donors. Of these, 81% fell in the genetic ancestry cluster associated with self-reported Caucasian donors.

Of note for this clone: No antigen is known for it.

PCR amplification relied on 60 Vbeta primers (plus 13 Jbeta primers). The assay was immunoSEQ multiplex PCR, and TCRdb's table has in-frame clones only and misses some. Of around 160,000 clones in the sample, around 79% are singletons; the top ten hold around 3%. Notes on the study in general: Rare sequences made up most TCRs, while some public TCRs were found in many donors. A later analysis found that most CMV-associated TCR beta chains appeared HLA-restricted. Some TCR beta chains (roughly 160 of them) were listed as cytomegalovirus-associated.

The CDR3 contains 11 residues. V gave up 2 bases and J gave up 7 bases, with 5 bases separating them. Per the germline V gene, CDR1 is MDHEN and CDR2 is SYDVKM. This chain joins TRBV28 and TRBJ1-1; no clear D gene. The source is a man aged 40-49 years in good health and CMV-seropositive. Sequencing used PBMCs. The CDR3 is CASSLVGEAFF. CDR3 DNA: TGTGCCAGCAGTTTAGTCGGTGAAGCTTTCTTT.